The T cell receptor (beta chain) under discussion was sequenced for a study of blood T cell repertoires in COVID-19. Germline V gene lookup returns CDR1 SEHNR and CDR2 FQNEAQ (reference sequence). J gave up 0 bases and V 5 bases, and 7 bases lay outside the gene matches. The CDR3 is 16 amino acids. Original processing notes: The authors estimated nucleated cell counts from reference gene primer amplification. Repertoires were generated with immunoSEQ multiplex PCR, while TCRdb's copy carries only in-frame clones and drops some. Clone size and the V and J calls come from that table; the DNA yielded D and trimming. Seen here are 250,000 to 300,000 clones, 75% to 95% observed once, and the top ten hold about 1.1%. Cohort placement rested on clinical history that participants reported themselves.

The J gene is TRBJ2-7, the V gene TRBV7-9; 10 nucleotides line up with TRBD2. The sequenced material came from PBMCs or T cells enriched from blood (not recorded which). This TCR derives from a woman in her 30s who had recovered from COVID-19. The CDR3 region is CASSQRPSGSSYEQYF. Here the CDR3 DNA reads TGTGCCAGCAGCCAGAGACCTAGCGGGAGCTCCTACGAGCAGTACTTC.